This entry lists 22 T cell receptor beta chains sequenced from one sample in a study of blood T cell repertoires in COVID-19. Profiled with immunoSEQ multiplex PCR; TCRdb holds only in-frame clones, not every one. The profile shows about 220,000 clones, 84% of them singletons. The specimen was peripheral blood. The receptors here all came from a man aged 45 to 65 with active or convalescent COVID-19.

The chain combines TRBV9 with TRBJ2-7, with 10 bases fitting TRBD1. This CDR3 is 13 amino acids long. Germline V lookup: CDR1 SGDLS, CDR2 YYNGEE. J was trimmed by 7 bases and V by 4 bases; bases with no gene match: 5. The CDR3 is CASSPRTGGEQYF. The CDR3 DNA reads as TGTGCCAGCAGCCCGAGGACAGGGGGGGAGCAGTACTTC.

The chain recombines TRBV13 with TRBJ2-2; TRBD1 matches at 7 bases. With V trimmed by 0 bases and J by 5 bases, 3 bases remained unmatched. Per the germline V gene, CDR1 is PRHDT and CDR2 is FYEKMQ (reference sequence). This CDR3 region has 15 residues. CDR3 loop: CASSLGTGDTGELFF. The CDR3 nucleotides are TGTGCCAGCAGCTTAGGTACAGGGGATACCGGGGAGCTGTTTTTT.

The rearrangement uses TRBV30 and TRBJ2-7; D possibly corresponds to TRBD2 (6 bases). Trimming took off 2 bases at V and 5 bases at J, with 7 bases between the two ends. Per the germline V gene, CDR1 is GTSNPN and CDR2 is SVGIG (reference sequence). This CDR3 comprises 11 residues. The CDR3, as DNA: TGTGCCTGGAGTCGGGGGAACGAGCAGTACTTC. It yields the protein CAWSRGNEQYF.

The V and J genes are TRBV3-1 (or the pseudogene TRBV3-2) and TRBJ2-1, with 9 bases that match TRBD1. The V and J ends lost 4 bases and 7 bases, in that order; junction bases with no gene match: 8. Germline CDR1 reads LGHDT; CDR2 reads YNNKEL (reference sequence). This CDR3 is 15 amino acids long. The CDR3 protein is CASSRAGTGLNEQFF. CDR3 in DNA: TGTGCCAGCAGCCGGGCGGGGACAGGGTTAAATGAGCAGTTCTTC.

This clone was detected only once. The chain has TRBV27 and TRBJ2-1; D is perhaps TRBD1 (5 bases). The CDR3 is 17 residues long. Trimming pared 5 bases from V and 4 bases from J, leaving 21 bases between. Germline V CDR1 and CDR2: MNHEY, SMNVEV (reference sequence). CDR3 loop: CASSPDPGIEEYNEQFF. The DNA for the CDR3 is TGTGCCAGCAGTCCAGATCCAGGGATAGAAGAGTACAATGAGCAGTTCTTC.

The chain combines TRBV10-3 with TRBJ2-7; tentatively, D is TRBD2 (5 bases). Germline assignment: CDR1 ENHRY and CDR2 SYGVKD. The CDR3 totals 14 residues. Trimming removed 0 bases at V and 3 bases at J, with 9 bases between. CDR3 region: CAISESRGSYEQYV. The CDR3 DNA is TGTGCCATCAGTGAGTCAAGAGGGAGCTACGAGCAGTACGTC.

The chain couples TRBV18 to TRBJ1-1; TRBD1 matches at 7 bases. The CDR3 extends over 15 amino acids. The trim removed 0 bases at V and 11 bases at J, leaving 12 bases unmatched. Germline V gives CDR1 KGHSH, CDR2 LQKENI. Written as DNA, the CDR3 is TGTGCCAGCTCACCACCCCTGCCGGGACAGCGAAATGCTTTCTTT. This encodes CASSPPLPGQRNAFF. Full variable domain (rest looked up from reference TRBV18 and TRBJ1-1): NAGVMQNPRHLVRRRGQEARLRCSPMKGHSHVYWYRQLPEEGLKFMVYLQKENIIDESGMPKERFSAEFPKEGPSILRIQQVVRGDSAAYFCASSPPLPGQRNAFFGQGTRLTVV.

V and J are TRBV4-1 and TRBJ1-4; 11 bases line up with TRBD1. V shed 3 bases and J 7 bases; nucleotides not matched to a gene: 7. The CDR3 runs 16 residues. Germline lookup yields CDR1 MGHRA and CDR2 YSYEKL. CDR3 region: CASSHDPGQGGEKLFF. The CDR3 DNA follows: TGCGCCAGCAGCCATGACCCGGGACAGGGGGGTGAAAAACTGTTTTTT.

This sequence joins TRBV5-1 and TRBJ2-5; 9 bases line up with TRBD2. Germline V lookup: CDR1 SGHRS, CDR2 YFSETQ. After removal of 0 bases from V and 2 bases from J, the junction contained 5 bases not matched to a gene. There are 16 residues in the CDR3. CDR3 residues: CASSLALAGGQETQYF. In nucleotides, the CDR3 is TGCGCCAGCAGCTTGGCCTTGGCGGGGGGGCAAGAGACCCAGTACTTC.

CDR3 nucleotides: TGTGCCAGCTCGGGGACAGCTGCTAATTCACCCCTCCACTTT. As protein: CASSGTAANSPLHF. This chain connects TRBV18 to TRBJ1-6; 7 bases line up with TRBD1. The CDR3 spans 14 residues. CDR1 and CDR2 (germline): KGHSH, LQKENI. The V gene end was trimmed by 6 bases and the J gene end by 6 bases; junction bases not matched to a gene: 5.

V usage is TRBV2 and J usage is TRBJ1-5; no clear D gene. Between the trimmed V and J ends, which lost 6 bases and 3 bases, there was a span of 9 bases. The CDR3 runs 13 residues. Germline V gene sequence: CDR1 SNHLY, CDR2 FYNNEI. In DNA form, the CDR3 reads TGTGCCAGCAGCCGGGTAGTCAATCAGCCCCAGCATTTT. Its protein is CASSRVVNQPQHF.

This chain joins TRBV10-3 and TRBJ2-3; 12 positions match TRBD1. CDR1 is ENHRY, CDR2 SYGVKD, per germline. The trim removed 5 bases at V and 7 bases at J, leaving 7 bases unmatched. The CDR3 covers 15 residues. CDR3 sequence reads: CAISSPGQGAHTQYF. The CDR3 region has the DNA TGTGCCATCAGTTCCCCGGGACAGGGGGCCCATACGCAGTATTTT.

V and J are TRBV23-1 and TRBJ2-7; 8 bases agree with TRBD1. TRBV23-1 carries the ORF label, with uncertain function. The junction had 18 bases not matched to a gene; V was cut back by 1 base and J by 1 base. CDR3 length: 20 amino acids. Here the CDR3 reads CASSQYTPLTGVGRSYEQYV. DNA for the CDR3: TGCGCCAGCAGTCAATATACCCCTTTGACAGGGGTCGGAAGGTCCTACGAGCAGTACGTC.

The chain is built from TRBV5-4 and TRBJ2-3; TRBD1 aligns across 9 bases. The germline gives CDR1 SGHNT, CDR2 YYREEE (reference sequence). This CDR3 has 17 amino acids. V dropped 6 bases and J dropped 4; count of bases not matched to a gene: 15. The DNA of the CDR3 is TGTGCCAGCAACCTGGGCGCCGGGACAGGGATATCAGATACGCAGTATTTT. It translates to CASNLGAGTGISDTQYF.

This chain joins TRBV2 and TRBJ1-1; no definite D call. Per germline, CDR1 SNHLY and CDR2 FYNNEI. The CDR3 is 15 residues long. Trimming shortened V by 4 bases and J by 0 bases, and 12 bases separated the two germline ends. The CDR3 loop reads CASSVSSAMNTEAFF. DNA for the CDR3: TGTGCCAGCAGTGTAAGTTCCGCGATGAACACTGAAGCTTTCTTT.

This clone was recorded a few times. The chain has TRBV6-2 or TRBV6-3 and TRBJ2-3; D ambiguous. The CDR3 consists of 13 residues. V lost 4 bases and J 4 bases, leaving 9 bases between the germline ends. From germline, CDR1 is MNHEY and CDR2 SVGEGT. CDR3 amino acids: CASSWAGADTQYF. CDR3 nucleotide sequence: TGTGCCAGCAGTTGGGCTGGCGCAGATACGCAGTATTTT.

CDR3 protein: CASSTRTGGARTGELFF. The DNA of the CDR3 is TGTGCCAGTAGTACACGGACAGGGGGCGCCCGGACCGGGGAGCTGTTTTTT. This rearrangement joins TRBV19 to TRBJ2-2, with 11 bases that match TRBD1. The CDR3 loop spans 17 amino acids. Per the germline V gene, CDR1 is LNHDA and CDR2 is SQIVND (reference sequence). J lost 5 bases, V lost 4 bases, and 9 bases had no gene match.

The chain combines TRBV7-3 with TRBJ1-1; the match to TRBD1 covers 8 bases. Germline V CDR1 and CDR2: SGHTA, FQGTGA. The CDR3 contains 13 residues. The junction had 6 bases not matched to a gene; V was cut back by 9 bases and J by 3 bases. Written as DNA, the CDR3 is TGTGCCAGTCAACAGGGGGGGCACACTGAAGCTTTCTTT. As protein: CASQQGGHTEAFF. The complete variable domain, with remaining parts taken from reference TRBV7-3 and TRBJ1-1, reads GAGVSQTPSNKVTEKGKYVELRCDPISGHTALYWYRQSLGQGPEFLIYFQGTGAADDSGLPNDRFFAVRPEGSVSTLKIQRTERGDSAVYLCASQQGGHTEAFFGQGTRLTVV.

The chain couples TRBV28 to TRBJ2-7; 7 bases fit TRBD1. Germline CDR1 is MDHEN and CDR2 is SYDVKM. Germline trimming cut 5 bases from V and 3 bases from J; bases unmatched to any gene: 4. The CDR3 is 13 amino acids. The CDR3 coding sequence is TGTGCCAGCAGTAGCCGGGACAGCTACGAGCAGTACGTC. Protein sequence: CASSSRDSYEQYV.

The chain links TRBV7-9 to TRBJ2-5; TRBD2 agrees at 8 bases. Germline CDR1 is SEHNR and CDR2 is FQNEAQ (reference sequence). Trimming took 5 bases from V and 0 from J; bases not matched to a gene: 8. This CDR3 contains 16 residues. CDR3: CASSPPIAGNQETQYF. DNA for the CDR3: TGTGCCAGCAGCCCGCCCATAGCGGGGAACCAAGAGACCCAGTACTTC. Supplemented by reference TRBV7-9 and TRBJ2-5, the full variable domain reads DTGVSQNPRHKITKRGQNVTFRCDPISEHNRLYWYRQTLGQGPEFLTYFQNEAQLEKSRLLSDRFSAERPKGSFSTLEIQRTEQGDSAMYLCASSPPIAGNQETQYFGPGTRLLVL.

The sample holds a few counts of this clone. The rearrangement joins TRBV7-2 to TRBJ1-1, with TRBD1 matching 7 bases. Germline lookup yields CDR1 SGHTA and CDR2 FQGNSA. The J segment lost 3 bases and the V segment lost 5 bases, leaving 6 bases of the junction unmatched. The CDR3 contains 14 residues. The CDR3 DNA sequence: TGTGCCAGCAGCCCTTACAGGGGAGACACTGAAGCTTTCTTT. Protein sequence: CASSPYRGDTEAFF.

The chain links TRBV5-1 to TRBJ2-3; 7 bases agree with TRBD1. CDR1 and CDR2 (germline): SGHRS, YFSETQ. The CDR3 covers 15 residues. Trimming removed 3 bases from V and 4 bases from J; junction bases left unmatched: 8. CDR3 residues: CASSSTGVGADTQYF. CDR3 coding DNA: TGCGCCAGCAGCTCCACAGGGGTTGGTGCAGATACGCAGTATTTT.